This T cell receptor beta chain was captured in a study of T cell responses to AZD1222 COVID-19 vaccine. Study-level findings and limits: Following two doses of AZD1222, Spike-specific TCR breadth and depth rose.

The repertoire was sequenced with immunoSEQ multiplex PCR; TCRdb's copy has only in-frame clones and lacks some. The table lists around 100,000 clones, 80% to 90% of them singletons. Germline V gene sequence: CDR1 LNHDA, CDR2 SQIVND (reference sequence). V lost 1 base and J lost 5, with 9 bases in between. The CDR3 has 13 amino acids. In regard to this clone: Its cognate antigen is unknown.

This receptor was identified in an adult in good health. The J gene is TRBJ2-7, the V gene TRBV19; D might be TRBD1 or TRBD2, each matching 5 bases. Material: peripheral blood, obtained on day 0 of AZD1222 vaccination. The CDR3 bases are TGTGCCAGTAGTATAGCCGAGGGGAACGAGCAGTACTTC. This codes for CASSIAEGNEQYF.